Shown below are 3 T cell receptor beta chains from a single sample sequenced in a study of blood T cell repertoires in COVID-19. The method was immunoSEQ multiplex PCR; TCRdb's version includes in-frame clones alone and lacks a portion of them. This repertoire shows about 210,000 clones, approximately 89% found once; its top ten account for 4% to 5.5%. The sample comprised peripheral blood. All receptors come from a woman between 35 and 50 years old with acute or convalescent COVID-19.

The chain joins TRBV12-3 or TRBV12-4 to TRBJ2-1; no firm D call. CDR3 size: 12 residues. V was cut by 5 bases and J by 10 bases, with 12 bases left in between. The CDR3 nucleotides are TGTGCCAGCAGTCCCTACAGAGACGAGCAGTTCTTC. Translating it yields CASSPYRDEQFF.

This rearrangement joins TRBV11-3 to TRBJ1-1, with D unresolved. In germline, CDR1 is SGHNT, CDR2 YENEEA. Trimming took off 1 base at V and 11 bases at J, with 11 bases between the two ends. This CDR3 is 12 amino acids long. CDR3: CASSLGSTRAFF. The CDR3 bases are TGTGCCAGCAGCTTAGGGTCAACGCGGGCTTTCTTT.

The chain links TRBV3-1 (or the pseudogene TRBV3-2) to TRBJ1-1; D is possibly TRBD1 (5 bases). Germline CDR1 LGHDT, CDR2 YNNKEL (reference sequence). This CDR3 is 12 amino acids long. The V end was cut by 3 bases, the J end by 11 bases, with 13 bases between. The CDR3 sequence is CASSQRGGEAFF. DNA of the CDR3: TGTGCCAGCAGCCAGAGGGGAGGCGAGGCTTTCTTT.